This is a list of T cell receptor beta chains from one sample in a study of control samples from healthy donors and cancer patients. Using immunoSEQ multiplex PCR, the repertoire was profiled, and TCRdb retains in-frame clones only, with some absent. The sample carries 75,000 to 100,000 clones, roughly 86% recorded once. Material: blood. The source is a man aged 60 to 75 in good health. CDR3s include the opening cysteine and the closing phenylalanine or tryptophan. The D gene is left open where the match is weak. A clone size is listed for some rows: how often the clone was seen (once, few, many), or a class if it is expanded.

j_call | v_call | d_call | clone_size | cdr3_nt | cdr3_aa
TRBJ2-2 | TRBV9 | - | - | TGTGCCAGCAGCGTAGAGACAGGTTTAGGTTCCGGGGAGCTGTTTTTT | CASSVETGLGSGELFF
TRBJ1-5 | TRBV5-5 | - | - | TGTGCCAGCAGCTTGGGAAGCAATCAGCCCCAGCATTTT | CASSLGSNQPQHF
TRBJ2-5 | TRBV4-1 | TRBD1 | - | TGCGCCAGCAGCCGGACACCCCCCAGAGGGGGCGGAGAGACCCAGTACTTC | CASSRTPPRGGGETQYF
TRBJ2-1 | TRBV4-2 | TRBD1 | - | TGTGCCAGCAGCCGACTCGGGACAGGGCAGGATGAGCAGTTCTTC | CASSRLGTGQDEQFF
TRBJ2-1 | TRBV14 | - | - | TGTGCCAGCAGCCCAGCCCCGGACAGTTATTACTACAATGAGCAGTTCTTC | CASSPAPDSYYYNEQFF
TRBJ2-7 | TRBV12-3/TRBV12-4 | - | - | TGTGCCAGCAGTTTGGAGGGTTACGAGCAGTACTTC | CASSLEGYEQYF
TRBJ2-1 | TRBV6-5 | - | - | TGTGCCAGCAGTTACTCAGCGACAGCCCTCAATGAGCAGTTCTTC | CASSYSATALNEQFF
TRBJ2-2 | TRBV27 | - | few | TGTGCCAGCAGGGCGGGACAGAGCCTCACCGGGGAGCTGTTTTTT | CASRAGQSLTGELFF
TRBJ2-3 | TRBV11-2 | - | - | TGTGCCAGCAGCTTTGGGGATACGCAGTATTTT | CASSFGDTQYF
TRBJ2-7 | TRBV28 | - | - | TGTGCCAGCAGTTGGGACGGCTCCTACGAGCAGTACTTC | CASSWDGSYEQYF
TRBJ2-3 | TRBV4-1 | TRBD2 | - | TGCGCCAGCAGCCAAGGGCGTGCAAGCGGGAGGCGCACAGATACGCAGTATTTT | CASSQGRASGRRTDTQYF
TRBJ2-1 | TRBV7-9 | TRBD2 | - | TGTGCCAGCAGCCAAGGTCTAGCGGGAGATTTCTACAATGAGCAGTTCTTC | CASSQGLAGDFYNEQFF
TRBJ2-7 | TRBV9 | - | - | TGTGCCAGCAGCCCCGGGAGAGGGGGAGTGGGGAATTACGAGCAGTACTTC | CASSPGRGGVGNYEQYF
TRBJ2-2 | TRBV18 | TRBD2 | once | TGTGCCAGCTCACCATTGACTAGCGGGGGGCAGAACACCGGGGAGCTGTTTTTT | CASSPLTSGGQNTGELFF
TRBJ2-7 | TRBV11-2 | - | - | TGTGCCAGCAGCCCTCTCTCGTGGGGGGCGGGGTCCTCCTACGAGCAGTACTTC | CASSPLSWGAGSSYEQYF
TRBJ2-6 | TRBV4-1 | - | - | TGCGCCAGCAATGGCAGACACCTCCCCGGGGGCTCTGGGGCCAACGTCCTGACTTTC | CASNGRHLPGGSGANVLTF
TRBJ1-1 | TRBV5-1 | - | - | TGCGCCAGCAGCTTGGGACCGGGGAACACTGAAGCTTTCTTT | CASSLGPGNTEAFF
TRBJ1-2 | TRBV29-1 | - | - | TGCAGCGTTATCTCCGGCACAACCTATGGCTACACCTTC | CSVISGTTYGYTF
TRBJ2-6 | TRBV6-4 | - | - | TGTGCCAGCAGTCCCGGGCAGGGTGGATACTCTGGGGCCAACGTCCTGACTTTC | CASSPGQGGYSGANVLTF
TRBJ1-1 | TRBV18 | TRBD1 | few | TGTGCCAGCTCAGACAGGGGGACAGTCGCTGAAGCTTTCTTT | CASSDRGTVAEAFF
TRBJ2-3 | TRBV15 | - | - | TGTGCCACCAAAGATGGACAGCCCACAGATACGCAGTATTTT | CATKDGQPTDTQYF
TRBJ2-7 | TRBV19 | - | few | TGTGCCAGTAGCAGCTCCATCTACGAGCAGTACTTC | CASSSSIYEQYF
TRBJ1-3 | TRBV5-4 | - | - | TGTGCCAGCAGCTTGTTTGGCGGGGGAAACACCATATATTTT | CASSLFGGGNTIYF
TRBJ1-6 | TRBV30 | - | - | TGTGCCTGGAGACGGAGGCTTCTGTCACCCCTCCACTTT | CAWRRRLLSPLHF
TRBJ2-7 | TRBV6-5 | - | - | TGTGCCAGCAGTTACTATAGGGGGACCTACGAGCAGTACTTC | CASSYYRGTYEQYF
TRBJ2-7 | TRBV3-1/TRBV3-2 | TRBD2 | - | TGTGCCAGCAGCCAGCGGGAGCAGGCCTACGAGCAGTACTTC | CASSQREQAYEQYF
TRBJ2-1 | TRBV11-3 | - | - | TGTGCCAGCAGCTTAGGGGGGGTTGAGAATGAGCAGTTCTTC | CASSLGGVENEQFF
TRBJ1-4 | TRBV27 | TRBD1 | - | TGTGCCAGCAGTACCCCCGGGACAGGGGTCATGCAACTGTTTTTT | CASSTPGTGVMQLFF
TRBJ2-7 | TRBV5-8 | TRBD2 | - | TGTGCCAGCGGACTAGGACCAATATACGAGCAGTACTTC | CASGLGPIYEQYF
TRBJ1-2 | TRBV3-1/TRBV3-2 | - | - | TGTGCCAGCAGCCAAGCCTCCGTGGGCGCCCGAGGGGGCTACACCTTC | CASSQASVGARGGYTF
TRBJ1-5 | TRBV7-8 | - | - | TGTGCCGGGGGGGACGGGAATCAGCCCCAGCATTTT | CAGGDGNQPQHF
TRBJ2-5 | TRBV7-2 | TRBD1 | - | TGTGCCAGCAGCCCTACCCGGACAGGGAAAGAGACCCAGTACTTC | CASSPTRTGKETQYF
TRBJ2-7 | TRBV5-1 | - | once | TGCGCCAGCAGCCCCCCCGGGGTGAGCTCCTACGAGCAGTACTTC | CASSPPGVSSYEQYF
TRBJ1-1 | TRBV6-5 | - | few | TGTGCCAGCAGTTACGCCGGGACGGACTACACTGAAGCTTTCTTT | CASSYAGTDYTEAFF
TRBJ1-1 | TRBV24-1 | - | - | TGTGCCACCAGTGATTTGTGGGGTGGAGCTTTCTTT | CATSDLWGGAFF
TRBJ1-2 | TRBV4-1 | - | - | TGCGCCAGCAGCCAAGTAAAGGGGGGGAACTATGGCTACACCTTC | CASSQVKGGNYGYTF
TRBJ2-1 | TRBV28 | TRBD2 | - | TGTGCCAGCAGTTTCCTGATAGCGGGTGAGCAGTTCTTC | CASSFLIAGEQFF
TRBJ1-2 | TRBV1 | - | - | TGCACCAGCAGCCTCGACTACAAACAGGGCTTCTATGGCTACACCTTC | CTSSLDYKQGFYGYTF
TRBJ1-6 | TRBV11-2 | TRBD1 | - | TGTGCCAGCAGCTTCCGGGACAGGGGGCGGTCACCCCTCCACTTT | CASSFRDRGRSPLHF
TRBJ2-1 | TRBV18 | - | - | TGTGCCAGCTCCCAGATGAGGGGTTCCAACAATGAGCAGTTCTTC | CASSQMRGSNNEQFF
TRBJ2-2 | TRBV6-4 | - | - | TGTGCCAGCAGTGTCGAACCCTCAACTTTTACCGCCGGGGAGCTGTTTTTT | CASSVEPSTFTAGELFF
TRBJ2-3 | TRBV5-1 | TRBD2 | - | TGCGCCAGCAGCTTCGCTCCTAGCGGTTCACACGATACGCAGTATTTT | CASSFAPSGSHDTQYF
TRBJ2-1 | TRBV6-1 | TRBD2 | - | TGTGCCAGCAGTGAGAGGGCGCGGGAGTACAATGAGCAGTTCTTC | CASSERAREYNEQFF
TRBJ2-5 | TRBV9 | - | - | TGTGCCAGCAGCGTAGGGGGGTTCGAGACCCAGTACTTC | CASSVGGFETQYF
TRBJ2-1 | TRBV29-1 | - | once | TGCAGCGTTGAAGTGGGAGCAGGGCAAGATGAGCAGTTCTTC | CSVEVGAGQDEQFF
TRBJ1-5 | TRBV3-1/TRBV3-2 | TRBD1 | - | TGTGCCAGCAGCCAGAAAGACAGGGGGGTCGATCAGCCCCAGCATTTT | CASSQKDRGVDQPQHF
TRBJ2-7 | TRBV14 | TRBD2 | - | TGTGCCAGCAGCCAAGAAAGGTACGGACTAGCGTCTCCCTACGAGCAGTACTTC | CASSQERYGLASPYEQYF
TRBJ1-3 | TRBV5-6 | TRBD1 | once | TGTGCCAGCAGCCAGGGACAGTCGGCAGGAAACACCATATATTTT | CASSQGQSAGNTIYF
TRBJ1-1 | TRBV7-9 | TRBD1 | - | TGTGCCAGCGGTGGTAACAGGGGTGGCACTGAAGCTTTCTTT | CASGGNRGGTEAFF
TRBJ2-7 | TRBV6-1 | - | - | TGTGCCAGCAGTGATTCAGGGCCCTACGAGCAGTACTTC | CASSDSGPYEQYF
TRBJ2-3 | TRBV7-3 | TRBD2 | - | TGTGCCAGCAGCTTAACAAGCGGGGGAGATACGCAGTATTTT | CASSLTSGGDTQYF
TRBJ2-3 | TRBV30 | TRBD1 | - | TGTGCCTGGGCCGGGACAGGGGCATGGGATACGCAGTATTTT | CAWAGTGAWDTQYF
TRBJ1-3 | TRBV5-4 | TRBD1 | - | TGTGCCAGCAGCGTGGGGAGGACAGGGGGTATCTCTGGAAACACCATATATTTT | CASSVGRTGGISGNTIYF
TRBJ1-2 | TRBV12-3/TRBV12-4 | - | - | TGTGCCAGCAGTTCGGGGTATGGCTACACCTTC | CASSSGYGYTF
TRBJ1-2 | TRBV7-8 | TRBD1 | - | TGTGCCAGCAGCTTATCCGGGACAGGGGGTGGCTACACCTTC | CASSLSGTGGGYTF